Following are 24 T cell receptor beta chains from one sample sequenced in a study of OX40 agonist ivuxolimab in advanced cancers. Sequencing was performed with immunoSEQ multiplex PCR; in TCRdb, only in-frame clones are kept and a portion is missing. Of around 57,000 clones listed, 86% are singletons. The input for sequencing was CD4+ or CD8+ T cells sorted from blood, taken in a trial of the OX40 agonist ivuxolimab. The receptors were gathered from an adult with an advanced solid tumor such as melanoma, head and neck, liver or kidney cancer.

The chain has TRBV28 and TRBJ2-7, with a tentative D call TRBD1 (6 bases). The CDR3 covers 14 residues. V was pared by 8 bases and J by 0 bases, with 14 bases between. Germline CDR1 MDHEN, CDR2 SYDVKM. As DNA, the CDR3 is TGTGCCAGCCTCGAAGCAGGGGCCTCCTACGAGCAGTACTTC. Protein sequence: CASLEAGASYEQYF.

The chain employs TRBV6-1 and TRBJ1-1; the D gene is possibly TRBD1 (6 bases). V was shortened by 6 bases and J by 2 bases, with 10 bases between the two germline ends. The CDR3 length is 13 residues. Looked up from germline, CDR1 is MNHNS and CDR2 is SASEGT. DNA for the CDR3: TGTGCCAGCAGGGGGGGCAGCAACACTGAAGCTTTCTTT. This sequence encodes CASRGGSNTEAFF.

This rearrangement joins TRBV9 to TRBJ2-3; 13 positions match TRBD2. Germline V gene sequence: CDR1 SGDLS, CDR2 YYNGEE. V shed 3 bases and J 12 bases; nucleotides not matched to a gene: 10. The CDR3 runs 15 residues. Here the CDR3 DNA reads TGTGCCAGCAGCGACGGGACTAGCGGGACATGGGACCAGTATTTT. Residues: CASSDGTSGTWDQYF.

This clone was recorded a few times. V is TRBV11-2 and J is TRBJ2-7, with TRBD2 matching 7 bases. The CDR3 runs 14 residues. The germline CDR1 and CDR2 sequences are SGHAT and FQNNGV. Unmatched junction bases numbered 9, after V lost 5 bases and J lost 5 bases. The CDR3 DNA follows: TGTGCCAGCAGCCTGGGACTAAAAGTGGACGAGCAGTACTTC. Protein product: CASSLGLKVDEQYF.

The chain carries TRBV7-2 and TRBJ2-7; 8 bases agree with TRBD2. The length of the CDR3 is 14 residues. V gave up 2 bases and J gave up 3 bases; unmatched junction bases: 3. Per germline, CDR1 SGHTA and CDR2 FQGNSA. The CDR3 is CASSLTAGGYEQYF. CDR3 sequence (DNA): TGTGCCAGCAGCTTAACGGCGGGAGGCTACGAGCAGTACTTC.

The CDR3 DNA is TGTGCCAGCAGCGTACTCCAACTAGCGGGAGAAGGGTACGAGCAGTACTTC. It is translated as CASSVLQLAGEGYEQYF. The chain employs TRBV11-3 and TRBJ2-7; 11 bases line up with TRBD2. From germline, CDR1 is SGHNT and CDR2 YENEEA. Trimming cost V 5 bases and J 4 bases; bases outside gene matches: 13. The length of the CDR3 is 17 residues.

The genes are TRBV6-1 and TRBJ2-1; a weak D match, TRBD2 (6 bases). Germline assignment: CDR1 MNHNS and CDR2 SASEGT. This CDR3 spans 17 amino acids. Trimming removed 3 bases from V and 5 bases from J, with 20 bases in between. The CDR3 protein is CASSDQSRAGPNNEQFF. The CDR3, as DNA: TGTGCCAGCAGTGACCAATCGAGAGCGGGCCCCAACAATGAGCAGTTCTTC.

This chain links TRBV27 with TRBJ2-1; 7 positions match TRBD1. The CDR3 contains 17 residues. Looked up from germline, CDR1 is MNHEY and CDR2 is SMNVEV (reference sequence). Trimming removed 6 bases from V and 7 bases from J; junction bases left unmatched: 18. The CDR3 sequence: CASSHQAWQGESNEQFF. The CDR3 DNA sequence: TGTGCCAGCAGCCACCAGGCGTGGCAGGGGGAATCTAATGAGCAGTTCTTC.

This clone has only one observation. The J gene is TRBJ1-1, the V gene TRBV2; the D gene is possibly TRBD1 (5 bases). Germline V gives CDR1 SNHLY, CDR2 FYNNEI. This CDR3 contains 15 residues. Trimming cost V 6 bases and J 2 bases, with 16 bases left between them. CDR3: CASSLTPTANTEAFF. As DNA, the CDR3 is TGTGCCAGCAGCCTGACCCCGACAGCCAACACTGAAGCTTTCTTT.

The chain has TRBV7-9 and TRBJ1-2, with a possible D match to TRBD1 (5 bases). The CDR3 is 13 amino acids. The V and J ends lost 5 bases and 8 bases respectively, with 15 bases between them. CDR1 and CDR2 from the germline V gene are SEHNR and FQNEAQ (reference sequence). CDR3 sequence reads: CASSPGTWRGYTF. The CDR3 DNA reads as TGTGCCAGCAGCCCAGGGACCTGGCGGGGCTACACCTTC.

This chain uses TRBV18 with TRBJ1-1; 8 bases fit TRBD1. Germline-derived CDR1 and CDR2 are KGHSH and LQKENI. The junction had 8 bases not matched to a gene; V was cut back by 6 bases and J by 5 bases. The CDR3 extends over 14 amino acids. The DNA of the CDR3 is TGTGCCAGCTCTAACGGACAGGGAGGGACTGAAGCTTTCTTT. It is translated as CASSNGQGGTEAFF.

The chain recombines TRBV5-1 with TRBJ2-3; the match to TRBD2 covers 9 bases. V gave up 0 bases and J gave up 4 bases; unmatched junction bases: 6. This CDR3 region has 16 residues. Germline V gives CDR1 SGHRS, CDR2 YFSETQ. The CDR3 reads CASSLGAGGPADTQYF. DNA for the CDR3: TGCGCCAGCAGCTTGGGAGCGGGAGGCCCAGCAGATACGCAGTATTTT.

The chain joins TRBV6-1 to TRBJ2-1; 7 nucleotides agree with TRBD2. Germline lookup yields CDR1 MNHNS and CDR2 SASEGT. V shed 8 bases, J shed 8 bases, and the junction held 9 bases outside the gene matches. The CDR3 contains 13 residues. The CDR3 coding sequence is TGTGCCAGCCTCAGCGGGGCCCGGCATGAGCAGTTCTTC. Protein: CASLSGARHEQFF.

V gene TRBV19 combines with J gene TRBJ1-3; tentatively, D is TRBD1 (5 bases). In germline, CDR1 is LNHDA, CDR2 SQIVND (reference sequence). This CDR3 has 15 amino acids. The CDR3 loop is CVTTGRLNSGNTIYF. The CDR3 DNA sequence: TGTGTCACGACGGGGCGCCTGAACTCTGGAAACACCATATATTTT.

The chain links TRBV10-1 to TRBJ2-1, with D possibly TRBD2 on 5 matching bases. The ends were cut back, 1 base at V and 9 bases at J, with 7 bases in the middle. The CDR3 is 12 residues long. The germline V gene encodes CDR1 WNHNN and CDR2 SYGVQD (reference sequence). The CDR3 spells CASSEFGGEQFF. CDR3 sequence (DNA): TGCGCCAGCAGTGAGTTTGGAGGTGAGCAGTTCTTC.

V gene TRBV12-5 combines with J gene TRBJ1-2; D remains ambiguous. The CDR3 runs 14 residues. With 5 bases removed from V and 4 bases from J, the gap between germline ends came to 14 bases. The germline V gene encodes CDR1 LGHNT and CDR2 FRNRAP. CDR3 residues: CASGLGSPIYGYTF. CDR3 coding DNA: TGTGCTAGTGGTCTGGGCAGCCCCATCTATGGCTACACCTTC.

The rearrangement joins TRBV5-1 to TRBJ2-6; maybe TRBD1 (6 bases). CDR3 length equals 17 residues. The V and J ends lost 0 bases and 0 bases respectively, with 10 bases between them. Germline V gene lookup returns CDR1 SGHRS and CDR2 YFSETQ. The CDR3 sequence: CASSLGQAISGANVLTF. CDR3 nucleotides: TGCGCCAGCAGCTTGGGACAGGCGATCTCTGGGGCCAACGTCCTGACTTTC.

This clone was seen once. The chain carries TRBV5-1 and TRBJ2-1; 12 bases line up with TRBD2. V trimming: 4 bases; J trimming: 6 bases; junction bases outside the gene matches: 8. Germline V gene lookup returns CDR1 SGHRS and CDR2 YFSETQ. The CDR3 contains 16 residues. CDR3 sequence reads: CASSPQLAGGPNEQFF. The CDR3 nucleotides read TGCGCCAGCAGCCCCCAACTAGCGGGAGGTCCCAATGAGCAGTTCTTC. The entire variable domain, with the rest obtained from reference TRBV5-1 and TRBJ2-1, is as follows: KAGVTQTPRYLIKTRGQQVTLSCSPISGHRSVSWYQQTPGQGLQFLFEYFSETQRNKGNFPGRFSGRQFSNSRSEMNVSTLELGDSALYLCASSPQLAGGPNEQFFGPGTRLTVL.

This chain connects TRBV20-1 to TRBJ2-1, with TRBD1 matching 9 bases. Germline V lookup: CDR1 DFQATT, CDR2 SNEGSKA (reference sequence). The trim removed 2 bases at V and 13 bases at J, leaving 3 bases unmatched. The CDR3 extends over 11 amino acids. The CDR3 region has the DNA TGCAGTGCTAGACTACAGGGGGCTCAGTTCTTC. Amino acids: CSARLQGAQFF.

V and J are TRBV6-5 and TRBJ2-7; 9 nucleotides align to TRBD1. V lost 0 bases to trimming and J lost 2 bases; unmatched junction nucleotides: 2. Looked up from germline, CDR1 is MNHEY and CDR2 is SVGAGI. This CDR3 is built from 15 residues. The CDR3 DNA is TGTGCCAGCAGTTACTCTTGGGACAGGGCCTACGAGCAGTACTTC. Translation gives CASSYSWDRAYEQYF.

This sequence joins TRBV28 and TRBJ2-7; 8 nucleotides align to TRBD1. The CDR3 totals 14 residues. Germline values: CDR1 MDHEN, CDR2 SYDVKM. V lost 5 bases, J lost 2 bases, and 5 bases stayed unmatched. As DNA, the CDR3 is TGTGCCAGCAGTCGGACAGGGATGGCCTACGAGCAGTACTTC. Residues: CASSRTGMAYEQYF.

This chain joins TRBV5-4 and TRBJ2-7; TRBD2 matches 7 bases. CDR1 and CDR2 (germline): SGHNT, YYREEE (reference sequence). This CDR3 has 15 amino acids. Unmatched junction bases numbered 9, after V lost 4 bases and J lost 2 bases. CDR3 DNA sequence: TGTGCCAGCAGCGTCACTAGCGCCGGGCCCTACGAGCAGTACTTC. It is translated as CASSVTSAGPYEQYF.

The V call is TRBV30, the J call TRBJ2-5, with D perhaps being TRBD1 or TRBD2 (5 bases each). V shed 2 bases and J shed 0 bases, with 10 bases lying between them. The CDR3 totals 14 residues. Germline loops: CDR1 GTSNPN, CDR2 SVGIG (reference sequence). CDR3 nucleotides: TGTGCCTGGAGTCGGGGCGGGTACCAAGAGACCCAGTACTTC. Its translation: CAWSRGGYQETQYF. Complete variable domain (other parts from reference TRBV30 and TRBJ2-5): SQTIHQWPATLVQPVGSPLSLECTVEGTSNPNLYWYRQAAGRGLQLLFYSVGIGQISSEVPQNLSASRPQDRQFILSSKKLLLSDSGFYLCAWSRGGYQETQYFGPGTRLLVL.

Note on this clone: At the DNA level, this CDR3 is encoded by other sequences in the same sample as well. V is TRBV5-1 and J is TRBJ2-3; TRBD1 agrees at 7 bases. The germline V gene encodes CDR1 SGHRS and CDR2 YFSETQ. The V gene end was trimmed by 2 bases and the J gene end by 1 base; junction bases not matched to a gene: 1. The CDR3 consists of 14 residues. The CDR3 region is CASSLGTGTDTQYF. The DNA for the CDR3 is TGCGCCAGCAGCTTAGGGACAGGCACAGATACGCAGTATTTT.